The 23 T cell receptor beta chains in this list originate from one sample, sequenced in a study of CD8+ T cells in alopecia areata. Following RNA extraction, reverse transcription yielded cDNA that acted as the sequencing template. Produced via immunoSEQ multiplex PCR; TCRdb's table is partial and in-frame only. Found here are approximately 300,000 clones, roughly 60% of them singletons; the top ten hold more than 1.5%. Indicated treatment: oral pan-JAK inhibitor, 5-10 mg twice daily. Specimen: CD4+ T cells sorted from blood, collected at week 24, from a patient treated with tofacitinib. These receptors all come from a human donor with alopecia areata.

In this sample, this clone turned up once. The rearrangement joins TRBV5-1 to TRBJ2-2; D not certain. V was shortened by 0 bases and J by 6 bases, with 6 bases between the two germline ends. The germline CDR1 and CDR2 sequences are SGHRS and YFSETQ. The CDR3 is made up of 13 amino acids. CDR3 sequence (DNA): TGCGCCAGCAGCTTGGCAATGGCCGGGGAGCTGTTTTTT. Its translation: CASSLAMAGELFF.

This chain uses TRBV11-2 with TRBJ2-1; D remains unclear. CDR1 and CDR2 (germline): SGHAT, FQNNGV. The V gene lost 1 base and the J gene lost 7 bases, with 11 bases spanning the gap. The CDR3 has 14 residues. CDR3 sequence (DNA): TGTGCCAGCAGCTTAGGGAGCGCGGTGAATGAGCAGTTCTTC. This translates into CASSLGSAVNEQFF.

Concerning this clone: At the DNA level, this CDR3 is encoded by other sequences in the same sample as well. The V call is TRBV5-1, the J call TRBJ1-1; D gene uncertain. The germline CDR1 and CDR2 sequences are SGHRS and YFSETQ. Trimming left V 2 bases short and J 5 bases short, with 10 bases between. This CDR3 region has 13 residues. The CDR3 reads CASSFKEGTEAFF. The DNA of the CDR3 is TGCGCCAGCAGCTTTAAAGAGGGAACTGAAGCTTTCTTT.

This clone turned up a few times. The chain employs TRBV10-3 and TRBJ2-1; D is perhaps TRBD1 (6 bases). Germline lookup yields CDR1 ENHRY and CDR2 SYGVKD. Trimming cost V 9 bases and J 2 bases, with 14 bases left between them. This CDR3 contains 14 residues. CDR3 bases: TGTGCCATACAAACAGGGACGACCTACAATGAGCAGTTCTTC. It is translated as CAIQTGTTYNEQFF.

The J gene is TRBJ1-2, the V gene TRBV29-1, with D possibly being TRBD1 (5 bases). The V gene's germline CDR1 is SQVTM and CDR2 ANQGSEA. This CDR3 is built from 10 residues. Trimming shortened V by 6 bases and J by 8 bases, and 10 bases separated the two germline ends. CDR3 in DNA: TGCAGCGTAACAGGTGGCGGCTACACCTTC. Translated, it gives CSVTGGGYTF.

The chain is built from TRBV15 and TRBJ2-7, with D uncertain. CDR1 and CDR2 (germline): LNHNV, YYDKDF (reference sequence). This CDR3 region has 11 residues. Trimming stripped 3 bases from V and 4 bases from J, with 4 bases between. DNA of the CDR3: TGTGCCACCAGCAGGGGTTACGAGCAGTACTTC. It codes for CATSRGYEQYF. Using reference TRBV15 and TRBJ2-7 for the parts outside the CDR3, the full variable domain is DAMVIQNPRYQVTQFGKPVTLSCSQTLNHNVMYWYQQKSSQAPKLLFHYYDKDFNNEADTPDNFQSRRPNTSFCFLDIRSPGLGDTAMYLCATSRGYEQYFGPGTRLTVT.

This clone was observed a handful of times. This chain joins TRBV5-1 and TRBJ1-6, with D hard to call. Germline loops: CDR1 SGHRS, CDR2 YFSETQ. CDR3 size: 15 residues. Trimming cost V 0 bases and J 6 bases, with 10 bases left between them. The CDR3 here is CASSLEQNLNSPLHF. CDR3 nucleotide sequence: TGCGCCAGCAGCTTGGAACAGAACCTTAATTCACCCCTCCACTTT. Full variable domain (rest looked up from reference TRBV5-1 and TRBJ1-6): KAGVTQTPRYLIKTRGQQVTLSCSPISGHRSVSWYQQTPGQGLQFLFEYFSETQRNKGNFPGRFSGRQFSNSRSEMNVSTLELGDSALYLCASSLEQNLNSPLHFGNGTRLTVT.

This chain connects TRBV30 to TRBJ1-1, with unresolved D. Germline V gives CDR1 GTSNPN, CDR2 SVGIG (reference sequence). CDR3 length: 12 amino acids. V was trimmed by 2 bases and J by 7 bases, leaving 11 bases between them. The CDR3 loop reads CAWSFRTREAFF. CDR3 coding DNA: TGTGCCTGGAGTTTCCGGACCCGTGAAGCTTTCTTT.

V is TRBV6-5 and J is TRBJ1-5; no firm D call. The ends were cut back, 5 bases at V and 8 bases at J, with 19 bases in the middle. Germline V CDR1 and CDR2: MNHEY, SVGAGI. The CDR3 totals 15 residues. The CDR3 is CASSRTPEAREPQHF. In DNA form, the CDR3 reads TGTGCCAGCAGTCGTACGCCCGAAGCGAGGGAGCCCCAGCATTTT.

The chain recombines TRBV30 with TRBJ1-1; D call uncertain. This CDR3 contains 14 residues. The V gene's germline CDR1 is GTSNPN and CDR2 SVGIG (reference sequence). V was cut by 5 bases and J by 0 bases, with 13 bases left in between. CDR3 sequence reads: CAWSTTAVNTEAFF. CDR3 bases: TGTGCCTGGTCCACCACGGCGGTGAACACTGAAGCTTTCTTT.

This clone has just a few counts. This chain links TRBV27 with TRBJ1-2, with a possible D match to TRBD1 (6 bases). The germline V and J ends were trimmed by 6 bases and 2 bases, with 13 bases remaining between them. CDR3 length equals 14 residues. Per the germline V gene, CDR1 is MNHEY and CDR2 is SMNVEV (reference sequence). Written as DNA, the CDR3 is TGTGCCAGCAGACCGTCCGGGACAAACTATGGCTACACCTTC. Its protein product is CASRPSGTNYGYTF.

The chain joins TRBV7-8 to TRBJ2-3; possibly TRBD2 for D (5 bases). V was clipped by 5 bases and J by 4 bases, with 13 bases between them. This CDR3 region has 14 residues. CDR1 is SGHVS and CDR2 is FQNEAQ in the germline V gene. In DNA form, the CDR3 reads TGTGCCAGCAGCATAGGAGGACCCGCAGATACGCAGTATTTT. This gives the protein CASSIGGPADTQYF.

The rearrangement links TRBV27 to TRBJ2-7; D possibly uses TRBD1 or TRBD2 (6 bases each). The germline CDR1 and CDR2 sequences are MNHEY and SMNVEV (reference sequence). The CDR3 is made up of 15 amino acids. Trimming cost V 4 bases and J 6 bases, with 19 bases left between them. Here the CDR3 DNA reads TGTGCCAGCAGTTCCCGAGGGGGAGGCCTGGGCGAGCAGTACTTC. Amino acid sequence: CASSSRGGGLGEQYF.

This chain connects TRBV7-9 to TRBJ2-5; 8 bases are shared with TRBD1. This CDR3 contains 16 residues. Trimming removed 4 bases from V and 2 bases from J; junction bases left unmatched: 9. Per the germline V gene, CDR1 is SEHNR and CDR2 is FQNEAQ (reference sequence). The CDR3 sequence: CASSSSDRALQETQYF. The CDR3 coding sequence is TGTGCCAGCAGCTCGTCGGACAGGGCGTTACAAGAGACCCAGTACTTC.

CDR3 sequence reads: CASSFPQPEDTGELFF. CDR3 DNA sequence: TGTGCCAGCAGCTTCCCCCAGCCCGAGGACACCGGGGAGCTGTTTTTT. The V and J genes are TRBV7-2 and TRBJ2-2; D unresolved. CDR1 SGHTA and CDR2 FQGNSA come from the germline V gene. Trimming shortened V by 3 bases and J by 3 bases, and 14 bases separated the two germline ends. The CDR3 extends over 16 amino acids.

The chain combines TRBV19 with TRBJ2-1, with D uncertain. This CDR3 spans 14 amino acids. The ends were cut back, 7 bases at V and 12 bases at J, with 22 bases in the middle. Germline V lookup: CDR1 LNHDA, CDR2 SQIVND (reference sequence). The CDR3 reads CASTQGPTNEGQFF. The CDR3 DNA sequence: TGTGCCAGTACCCAAGGGCCAACCAATGAAGGGCAGTTCTTC.

Only a few counts were recorded for this clone. V usage is TRBV18 and J usage is TRBJ2-5; TRBD1 matches at 10 bases. V shed 2 bases, J shed 5 bases, and the junction held 5 bases outside the gene matches. The CDR3 is 15 amino acids. Germline assignment: CDR1 KGHSH and CDR2 LQKENI. The CDR3 DNA sequence: TGTGCCAGCTCACCAGGGACAGGGGAGATGGAGACCCAGTACTTC. It is translated as CASSPGTGEMETQYF.

The chain recombines TRBV5-1 with TRBJ1-1; D gene unclear. This CDR3 spans 13 amino acids. In germline, CDR1 is SGHRS, CDR2 YFSETQ. Trimming took off 2 bases at V and 0 bases at J, with 5 bases between the two ends. CDR3 in DNA: TGCGCCAGCAGCTTCACCATGAACACTGAAGCTTTCTTT. Encoded protein: CASSFTMNTEAFF.

V gene TRBV5-6 combines with J gene TRBJ1-6; maybe TRBD1 (5 bases). Looked up from germline, CDR1 is SGHDT and CDR2 is YYEEEE. This CDR3 region has 14 residues. Trimming removed 2 bases at V and 8 bases at J, with 11 bases between. The DNA for the CDR3 is TGTGCCAGCAGCTTTGGGGGTTTCGATTCACCCCTCCACTTT. This gives the protein CASSFGGFDSPLHF.

This chain uses TRBV18 with TRBJ1-2; D call uncertain. Germline CDR1 KGHSH, CDR2 LQKENI. The V gene lost 2 bases and the J gene lost 2 bases, with 9 bases spanning the gap. This CDR3 is built from 14 residues. The CDR3 nucleotides are TGTGCCAGCTCACCAAGTGGTGTAAACTATGGCTACACCTTC. It is translated as CASSPSGVNYGYTF.

This clone was seen a handful of times. The chain joins TRBV29-1 to TRBJ2-2; D not resolved. The CDR3 runs 10 residues. Trimming took 4 bases from V and 7 from J, leaving 4 bases between them. The V gene's germline CDR1 is SQVTM and CDR2 ANQGSEA. For the CDR3, the DNA is TGCAGCGTTGGTGACGGGGAGCTGTTTTTT. It encodes CSVGDGELFF.

The V and J genes are TRBV4-2 and TRBJ2-5; D is undetermined. Germline V gene lookup returns CDR1 LGHNA and CDR2 YNFKEQ. CDR3 size: 12 residues. V was trimmed by 0 bases and J by 5 bases, leaving 4 bases between them. CDR3 region: CASSQDRETQYF. In DNA, the CDR3 is TGTGCCAGCAGCCAAGACCGTGAGACCCAGTACTTC.

The chain recombines TRBV11-2 with TRBJ2-1; D call uncertain. The germline V and J ends were trimmed by 5 bases and 7 bases, with 9 bases remaining between them. The CDR3 extends over 12 amino acids. Germline V gene lookup returns CDR1 SGHAT and CDR2 FQNNGV. The CDR3 here is CASSRVLNEQFF. In nucleotides, the CDR3 is TGTGCCAGCAGCCGTGTCCTAAATGAGCAGTTCTTC.